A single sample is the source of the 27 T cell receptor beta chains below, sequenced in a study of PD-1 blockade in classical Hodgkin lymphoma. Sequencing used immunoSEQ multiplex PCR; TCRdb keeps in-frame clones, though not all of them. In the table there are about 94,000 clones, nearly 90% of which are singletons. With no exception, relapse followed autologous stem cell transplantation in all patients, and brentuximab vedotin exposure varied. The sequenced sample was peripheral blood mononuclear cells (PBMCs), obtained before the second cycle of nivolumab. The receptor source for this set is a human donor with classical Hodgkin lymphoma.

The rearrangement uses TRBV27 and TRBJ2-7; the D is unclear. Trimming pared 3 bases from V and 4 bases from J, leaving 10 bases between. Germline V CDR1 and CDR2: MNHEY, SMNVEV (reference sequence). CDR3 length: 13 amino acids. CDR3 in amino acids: CASSLGPGYEQYF. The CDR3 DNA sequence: TGTGCCAGCAGTTTGGGTCCTGGATACGAGCAGTACTTC.

Here the CDR3 reads CASSPTANYEQYF. The CDR3 DNA follows: TGTGCCAGCAGCCCGACAGCCAACTACGAGCAGTACTTC. V and J are TRBV11-2 and TRBJ2-7, with a weak D call TRBD1 (5 bases). V lost 5 bases and J 3 bases, leaving 11 bases between the germline ends. This CDR3 region has 13 residues. Per germline, CDR1 SGHAT and CDR2 FQNNGV.

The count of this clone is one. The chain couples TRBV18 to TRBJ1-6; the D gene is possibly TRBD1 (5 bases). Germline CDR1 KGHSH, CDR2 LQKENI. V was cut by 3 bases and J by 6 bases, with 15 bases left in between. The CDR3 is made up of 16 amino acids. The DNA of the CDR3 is TGTGCCAGCTCACCCCTCCGGGGGATGAGTAATTCACCCCTCCACTTT. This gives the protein CASSPLRGMSNSPLHF.

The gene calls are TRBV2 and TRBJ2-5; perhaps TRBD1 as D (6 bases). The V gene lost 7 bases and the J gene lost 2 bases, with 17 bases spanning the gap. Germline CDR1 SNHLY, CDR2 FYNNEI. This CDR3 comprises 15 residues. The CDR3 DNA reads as TGTGCCAGCAACCAAGGACAGCCGCTGCAAGAGACCCAGTACTTC. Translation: CASNQGQPLQETQYF.

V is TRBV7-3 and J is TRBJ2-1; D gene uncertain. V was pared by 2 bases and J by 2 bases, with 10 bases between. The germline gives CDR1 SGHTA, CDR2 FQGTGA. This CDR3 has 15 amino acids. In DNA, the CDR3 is TGTGCCAGCAGCTTAGTGGCAGGTCCCTACAATGAGCAGTTCTTC. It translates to CASSLVAGPYNEQFF.

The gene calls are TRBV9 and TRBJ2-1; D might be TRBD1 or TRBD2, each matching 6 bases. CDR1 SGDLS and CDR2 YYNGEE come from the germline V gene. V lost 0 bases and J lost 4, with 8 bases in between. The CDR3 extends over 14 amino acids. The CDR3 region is CASSVGGAYNEQFF. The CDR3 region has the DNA TGTGCCAGCAGCGTAGGGGGGGCGTACAATGAGCAGTTCTTC.

The CDR3 coding sequence is TGTGCCAGCAGAGTGGCCGCGGGGGAGCAGTACTTC. It is translated as CASRVAAGEQYF. The chain combines TRBV7-2 with TRBJ2-7; D may be TRBD2 (6 bases). V dropped 6 bases and J dropped 7 bases, with 13 bases sitting between them. This CDR3 contains 12 residues. CDR1 SGHTA and CDR2 FQGNSA come from the germline V gene.

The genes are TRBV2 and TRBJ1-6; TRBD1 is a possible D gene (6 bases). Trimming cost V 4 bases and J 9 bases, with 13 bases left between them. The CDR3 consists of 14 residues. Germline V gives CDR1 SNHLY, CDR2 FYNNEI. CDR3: CASSGDRSSSPLHF. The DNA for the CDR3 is TGTGCCAGCAGTGGAGACAGGTCCAGTTCACCCCTCCACTTT. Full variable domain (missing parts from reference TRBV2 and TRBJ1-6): EPEVTQTPSHQVTQMGQEVILRCVPISNHLYFYWYRQILGQKVEFLVSFYNNEISEKSEIFDDQFSVERPDGSNFTLKIRSTKLEDSAMYFCASSGDRSSSPLHFGNGTRLTVT.

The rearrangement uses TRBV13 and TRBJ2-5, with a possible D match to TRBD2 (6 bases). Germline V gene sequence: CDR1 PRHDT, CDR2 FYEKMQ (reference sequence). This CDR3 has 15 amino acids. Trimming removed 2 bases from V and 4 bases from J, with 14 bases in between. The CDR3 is CASSLFLGGGETQYF. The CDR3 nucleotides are TGTGCCAGCAGCTTATTCTTGGGAGGCGGAGAGACCCAGTACTTC.

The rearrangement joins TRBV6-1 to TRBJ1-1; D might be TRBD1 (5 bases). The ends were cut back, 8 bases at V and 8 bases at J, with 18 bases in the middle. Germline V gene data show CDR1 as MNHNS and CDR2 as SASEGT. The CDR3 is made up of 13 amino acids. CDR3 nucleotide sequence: TGTGCCAGCCCGCTCCCCGGGACGCCGGAAGCTTTCTTT. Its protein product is CASPLPGTPEAFF.

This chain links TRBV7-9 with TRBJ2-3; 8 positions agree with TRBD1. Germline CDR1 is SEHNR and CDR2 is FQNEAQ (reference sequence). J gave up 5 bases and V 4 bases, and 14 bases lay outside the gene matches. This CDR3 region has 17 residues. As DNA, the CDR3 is TGTGCCAGCAGCTGGACCGTGAAGGACAGGGTGGGAGATACGCAGTATTTT. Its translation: CASSWTVKDRVGDTQYF.

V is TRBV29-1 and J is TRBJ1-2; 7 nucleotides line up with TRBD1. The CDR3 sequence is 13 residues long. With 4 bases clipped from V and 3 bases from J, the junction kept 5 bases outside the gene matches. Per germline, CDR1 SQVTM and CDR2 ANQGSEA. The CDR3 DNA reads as TGCAGCGTTGCTCGGGACAGTTACTATGGCTACACCTTC. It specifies CSVARDSYYGYTF.

CDR3 DNA sequence: TGTGCCAGCAGTTTACAGGGAAACTACGAGCAGTACTTC. Translation: CASSLQGNYEQYF. The V call is TRBV28, the J call TRBJ2-7; a weak D match, TRBD1 (5 bases). There are 13 residues in the CDR3. Trimming cost V 2 bases and J 3 bases, with 8 bases left between them. In germline, CDR1 is MDHEN, CDR2 SYDVKM. The variable domain in full, with the rest retrieved from reference TRBV28 and TRBJ2-7, is DVKVTQSSRYLVKRTGEKVFLECVQDMDHENMFWYRQDPGLGLRLIYFSYDVKMKEKGDIPEGYSVSREKKERFSLILESASTNQTSMYLCASSLQGNYEQYFGPGTRLTVT.

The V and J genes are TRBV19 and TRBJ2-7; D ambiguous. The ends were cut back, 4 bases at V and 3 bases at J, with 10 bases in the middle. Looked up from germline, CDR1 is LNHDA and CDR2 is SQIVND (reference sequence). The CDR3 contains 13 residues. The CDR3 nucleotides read TGTGCCAGTAGTACGGGTTCTCTCTACGAGCAGTACTTC. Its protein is CASSTGSLYEQYF. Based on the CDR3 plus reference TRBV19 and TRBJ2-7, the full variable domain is DGGITQSPKYLFRKEGQNVTLSCEQNLNHDAMYWYRQDPGQGLRLIYYSQIVNDFQKGDIAEGYSVSREKKESFPLTVTSAQKNPTAFYLCASSTGSLYEQYFGPGTRLTVT.

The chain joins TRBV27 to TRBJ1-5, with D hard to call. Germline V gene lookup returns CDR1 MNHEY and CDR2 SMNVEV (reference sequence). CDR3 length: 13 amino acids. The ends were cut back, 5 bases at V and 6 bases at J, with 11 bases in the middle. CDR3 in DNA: TGTGCCAGCAGTGCGGGCGCGGGTCAGCCCCAGCATTTT. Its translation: CASSAGAGQPQHF.

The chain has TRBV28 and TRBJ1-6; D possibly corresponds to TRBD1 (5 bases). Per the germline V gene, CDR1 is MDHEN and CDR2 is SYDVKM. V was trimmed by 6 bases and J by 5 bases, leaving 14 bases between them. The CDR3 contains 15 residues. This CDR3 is CASRAGGGHNSPLHF. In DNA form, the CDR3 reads TGTGCCAGCAGGGCCGGGGGTGGCCATAATTCACCCCTCCACTTT.

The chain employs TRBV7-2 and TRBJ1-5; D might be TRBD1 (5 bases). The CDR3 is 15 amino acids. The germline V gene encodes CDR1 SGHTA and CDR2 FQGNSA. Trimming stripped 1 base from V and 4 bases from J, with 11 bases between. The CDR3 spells CASSLEGFGNQPQHF. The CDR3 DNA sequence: TGTGCCAGCAGCTTAGAGGGGTTCGGTAATCAGCCCCAGCATTTT.

In DNA, the CDR3 is TGTGCCAGCAGCTCCGGGACTAGCGGGGGGCGTCACAATGAGCAGTTCTTC. Its protein is CASSSGTSGGRHNEQFF. This sequence joins TRBV4-2 and TRBJ2-1; TRBD2 aligns across 15 bases. Per germline, CDR1 LGHNA and CDR2 YNFKEQ. The CDR3 spans 17 residues. Trimming cost V 5 bases and J 5 bases; bases outside gene matches: 7.

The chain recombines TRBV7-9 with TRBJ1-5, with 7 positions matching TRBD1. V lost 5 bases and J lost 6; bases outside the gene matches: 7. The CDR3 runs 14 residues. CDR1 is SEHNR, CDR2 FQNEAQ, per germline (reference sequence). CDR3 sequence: CASSTGTAIQPQHF. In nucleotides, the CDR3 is TGTGCCAGCAGCACCGGGACAGCCATTCAGCCCCAGCATTTT.

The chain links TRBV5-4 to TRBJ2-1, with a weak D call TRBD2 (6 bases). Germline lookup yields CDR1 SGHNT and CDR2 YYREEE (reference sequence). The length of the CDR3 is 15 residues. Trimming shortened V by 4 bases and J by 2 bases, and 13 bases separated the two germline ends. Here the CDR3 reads CASSLSSVPYNEQFF. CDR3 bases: TGTGCCAGCAGCCTTTCTAGCGTCCCCTACAATGAGCAGTTCTTC.

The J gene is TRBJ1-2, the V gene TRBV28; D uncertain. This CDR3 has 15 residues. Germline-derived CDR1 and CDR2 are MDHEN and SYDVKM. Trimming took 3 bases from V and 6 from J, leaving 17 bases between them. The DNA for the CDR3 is TGTGCCAGCAGTTTGGTCGCTGAAGGCAGCCATGGCTACACCTTC. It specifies CASSLVAEGSHGYTF.

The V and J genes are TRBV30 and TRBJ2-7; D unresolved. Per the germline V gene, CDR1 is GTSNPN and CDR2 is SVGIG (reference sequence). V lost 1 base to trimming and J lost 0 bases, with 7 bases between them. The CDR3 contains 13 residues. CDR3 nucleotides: TGTGCCTGGAGTGGAGACAACTCCTACGAGCAGTACTTC. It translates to CAWSGDNSYEQYF.

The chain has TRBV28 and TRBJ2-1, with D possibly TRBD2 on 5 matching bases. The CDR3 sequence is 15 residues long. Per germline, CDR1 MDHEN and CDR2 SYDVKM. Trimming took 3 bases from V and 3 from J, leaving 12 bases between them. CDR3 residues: CASSFFGGFYNEQFF. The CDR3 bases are TGTGCCAGCAGTTTCTTTGGAGGCTTCTACAATGAGCAGTTCTTC. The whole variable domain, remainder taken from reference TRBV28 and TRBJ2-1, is DVKVTQSSRYLVKRTGEKVFLECVQDMDHENMFWYRQDPGLGLRLIYFSYDVKMKEKGDIPEGYSVSREKKERFSLILESASTNQTSMYLCASSFFGGFYNEQFFGPGTRLTVL.

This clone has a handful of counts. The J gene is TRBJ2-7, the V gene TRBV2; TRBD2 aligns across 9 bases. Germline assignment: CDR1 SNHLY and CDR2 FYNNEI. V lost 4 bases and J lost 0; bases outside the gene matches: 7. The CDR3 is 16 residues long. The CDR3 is CASSATSGGFSYEQYF. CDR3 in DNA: TGTGCCAGCAGTGCAACGAGCGGGGGGTTCTCCTACGAGCAGTACTTC.

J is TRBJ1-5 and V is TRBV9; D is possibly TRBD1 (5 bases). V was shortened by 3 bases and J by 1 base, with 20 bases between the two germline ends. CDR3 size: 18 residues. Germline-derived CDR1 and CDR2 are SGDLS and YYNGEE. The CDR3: CASSAPGGAPRSNQPQHF. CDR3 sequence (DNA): TGTGCCAGCAGCGCCCCCGGGGGAGCGCCTAGGAGCAATCAGCCCCAGCATTTT.

CDR3 sequence (DNA): TGTGCCACCAGCAGTTCTAGTGGGGGGTTTAGGGTAAAAAACATTCAGTACTTC. This codes for CATSSSSGGFRVKNIQYF. V and J are TRBV15 and TRBJ2-4, with D possibly TRBD2 on 6 matching bases. The CDR3 runs to 18 residues. Trimming removed 3 bases at V and 4 bases at J, with 22 bases between. CDR1 and CDR2 (germline): LNHNV, YYDKDF (reference sequence).

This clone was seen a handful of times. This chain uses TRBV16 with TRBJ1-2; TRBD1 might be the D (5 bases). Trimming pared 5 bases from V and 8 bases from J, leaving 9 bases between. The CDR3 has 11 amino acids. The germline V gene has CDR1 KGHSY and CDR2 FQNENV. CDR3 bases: TGTGCCAGCAGCGGACATGGAGGCTACACCTTC. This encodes CASSGHGGYTF.